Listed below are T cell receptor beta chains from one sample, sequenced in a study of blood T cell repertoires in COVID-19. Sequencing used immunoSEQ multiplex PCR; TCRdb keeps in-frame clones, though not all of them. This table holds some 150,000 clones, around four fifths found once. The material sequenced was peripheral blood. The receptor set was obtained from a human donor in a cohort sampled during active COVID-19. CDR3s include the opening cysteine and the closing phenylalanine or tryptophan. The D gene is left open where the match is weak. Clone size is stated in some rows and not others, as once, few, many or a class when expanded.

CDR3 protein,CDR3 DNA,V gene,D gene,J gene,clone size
CASSYSSGFGGTEAFF,TGTGCCAGCAGTTACTCTTCCGGGTTTGGCGGCACTGAAGCTTTCTTT,TRBV6-5,.,TRBJ1-1,.
CASSVGPGQGAYEQYF,TGTGCCAGCAGCGTAGGACCGGGACAGGGGGCGTACGAGCAGTACTTC,TRBV9,TRBD1,TRBJ2-7,.
CASSGRQGHSYGYTF,TGTGCCAGCAGCGGAAGACAGGGGCATAGCTATGGCTACACCTTC,TRBV3-1/TRBV3-2,TRBD1,TRBJ1-2,.
CASSHGTGKQPQHF,TGTGCCAGCAGTCACGGGACAGGGAAGCAGCCCCAGCATTTT,TRBV6-4,TRBD1,TRBJ1-5,.
CASTPGWREVNTGELFF,TGTGCCAGCACTCCAGGGTGGCGGGAGGTGAACACCGGGGAGCTGTTTTTT,TRBV11-3,TRBD2,TRBJ2-2,.
CASSSLLAGGVTDTQYF,TGTGCCAGCAGCTCCTTACTAGCGGGAGGGGTCACAGATACGCAGTATTTT,TRBV11-2,TRBD2,TRBJ2-3,.
CASSLTPDRVDTGELFF,TGTGCCAGCAGCTTAACCCCGGACAGGGTTGATACCGGGGAGCTGTTTTTT,TRBV7-3,TRBD1,TRBJ2-2,.
CASGTGESQPQHF,TGTGCCAGCGGGACAGGGGAAAGTCAGCCCCAGCATTTT,TRBV6-5,TRBD1,TRBJ1-5,.
CASSYAGTTNNSPLHF,TGTGCCAGCAGTTACGCCGGGACAACAAATAATTCACCCCTCCACTTT,TRBV6-5,.,TRBJ1-6,.
CASSLVAAGENYGYTF,TGCGCCAGCAGCTTGGTGGCGGCAGGGGAAAACTATGGCTACACCTTC,TRBV5-1,.,TRBJ1-2,.
CAISDSGYYNEQFF,TGTGCCATCAGTGATAGCGGATACTACAATGAGCAGTTCTTC,TRBV10-3,.,TRBJ2-1,.
CASSPPGTGLRTFF,TGTGCCAGCAGTCCACCTGGGACAGGGCTTAGAACTTTCTTT,TRBV28,TRBD1,TRBJ1-1,.
CASSTMGQGNTGELFF,TGCGCCAGCAGCACTATGGGACAGGGCAACACCGGGGAGCTGTTTTTT,TRBV5-1,TRBD1,TRBJ2-2,few
CASTAMLGPDTQYF,TGTGCCAGCACCGCTATGCTGGGGCCAGATACGCAGTATTTT,TRBV6-5,.,TRBJ2-3,.
CASSLSATGELFF,TGTGCCAGCAGTTTATCGGCCACCGGGGAGCTGTTTTTT,TRBV27,.,TRBJ2-2,.
CASSFRRLAGAEQFF,TGTGCCAGCAGCTTCCGACGACTAGCGGGGGCTGAGCAGTTCTTC,TRBV7-8,TRBD2,TRBJ2-1,.
CASSLELSGPLYF,TGTGCCAGCAGCTTAGAACTTTCCGGTCCTCTATATTTT,TRBV7-8,.,TRBJ1-3,.
CASSPVGGTAKNIQYF,TGTGCCAGCTCACCAGTGGGGGGGACGGCCAAAAACATTCAGTACTTC,TRBV18,TRBD2,TRBJ2-4,.
CASSIDPGRSNQPQHF,TGTGCCAGTAGTATCGATCCCGGTCGGAGCAATCAGCCCCAGCATTTT,TRBV19,.,TRBJ1-5,.
CASSGAGGGEQFF,TGCGCCAGCAGTGGAGCGGGAGGGGGGGAGCAGTTCTTC,TRBV10-1,TRBD2,TRBJ2-1,once
CASTMRGRGGTLASNQPQHF,TGTGCCAGTACCATGCGCGGGCGGGGGGGGACCCTAGCCAGCAATCAGCCCCAGCATTTT,TRBV19,.,TRBJ1-5,.
CASSLRGTGAEKLFF,TGCGCCAGCAGCTTGAGGGGAACAGGGGCTGAAAAACTGTTTTTT,TRBV5-1,TRBD1,TRBJ1-4,.
CASSTHRDRGRETQYF,TGTGCCAGCAGTACCCACCGGGACAGGGGGCGTGAGACCCAGTACTTC,TRBV28,TRBD1,TRBJ2-5,.
CSVEERSYGYTF,TGCAGCGTTGAAGAACGGAGCTATGGCTACACCTTC,TRBV29-1,.,TRBJ1-2,.
CASSLPGRWNEQFF,TGCGCCAGCAGCCTCCCCGGGAGATGGAATGAGCAGTTCTTC,TRBV4-1,.,TRBJ2-1,few
CASGTGTAETQYF,TGTGCCAGCGGGACAGGGACGGCCGAGACCCAGTACTTC,TRBV27,TRBD1,TRBJ2-5,.
CASSFQGGLGRNTEAFF,TGTGCCAGCAGTTTCCAGGGAGGATTGGGTAGGAACACTGAAGCTTTCTTT,TRBV27,.,TRBJ1-1,few
CASSSSISGSPGNEQFF,TGTGCCAGCAGCTCCTCAATTAGCGGGTCCCCCGGCAATGAGCAGTTCTTC,TRBV5-6,TRBD2,TRBJ2-1,.
CASSQGTSSVEQFF,TGTGCCAGCAGCCAAGGAACTAGCTCGGTTGAGCAGTTCTTC,TRBV3-1/TRBV3-2,.,TRBJ2-1,.
CASSHRGGQPQHF,TGTGCCAGCAGCCATCGCGGTGGGCAGCCCCAGCATTTT,TRBV3-1/TRBV3-2,.,TRBJ1-5,few
CASSSQGHEQYF,TGTGCCAGTAGTTCCCAGGGGCACGAGCAGTACTTC,TRBV19,.,TRBJ2-7,.
CASSRTTGGGEKLFF,TGTGCCAGCAGCCGGACTACAGGGGGGGGAGAAAAACTGTTTTTT,TRBV3-1/TRBV3-2,TRBD1,TRBJ1-4,.
CASQSGGKITEAFF,TGTGCCAGCCAGAGCGGCGGGAAAATCACTGAAGCTTTCTTT,TRBV19,.,TRBJ1-1,.
CASSRQNRNQPQHF,TGTGCCAGCAGTCGACAGAATAGGAATCAGCCCCAGCATTTT,TRBV2,.,TRBJ1-5,.
CASSLAVGGETQYF,TGCGCCAGCAGCTTGGCCGTGGGGGGAGAGACCCAGTACTTC,TRBV5-1,.,TRBJ2-5,.
CASSESGTGSYGYTF,TGTGCCAGCAGCGAGTCCGGGACAGGGTCGTATGGCTACACCTTC,TRBV7-9,TRBD1,TRBJ1-2,once
CASSSGTGNTGELFF,TGTGCCAGCAGTTCCGGGACAGGAAACACCGGGGAGCTGTTTTTT,TRBV6-5,TRBD1,TRBJ2-2,.
CASGGMRFAGELFF,TGTGCCAGTGGAGGTATGAGATTTGCCGGGGAGCTGTTTTTT,TRBV19,.,TRBJ2-2,.
CASSGRRRGGYTF,TGTGCCAGTAGTGGGCGGCGGCGGGGCGGCTACACCTTC,TRBV19,.,TRBJ1-2,.
CASSGAGPGQGIRNTEAFF,TGTGCCAGCAGTGGGGCGGGACCGGGACAGGGAATTAGGAACACTGAAGCTTTCTTT,TRBV28,TRBD1,TRBJ1-1,.